This is a list of T cell receptor beta chains from one sample in a study of identical twins. MiXCR was run by TCRdb on the 5' RACE reads, yielding one entry per CDR3 protein. This table has 200,000 to 300,000 distinct CDR3 sequences, about 11% appearing once. The sample comprised memory T cells sorted from blood. These receptors were obtained from a man aged 45 to 65 in good health. Both conserved end residues are part of each CDR3.

V gene: TRBV7-2
CDR3 length: 15
J gene: TRBJ2-1
CDR3 protein: CASSLQAGTYNEQFF

V gene: TRBV30
CDR3 length: 11
J gene: TRBJ1-2
CDR3 protein: CAWSWNYGYTF

V gene: TRBV18
CDR3 length: 16
J gene: TRBJ1-6
CDR3 protein: CASSPVTGADNSPLHF

V gene: TRBV7-9
CDR3 length: 16
J gene: TRBJ2-1
CDR3 protein: CASSPPSGSLYNEQFF

V gene: TRBV5-4
CDR3 length: 15
J gene: TRBJ2-3
CDR3 protein: CASSFGLAERDTQYF

V gene: TRBV19
CDR3 length: 13
J gene: TRBJ1-1
CDR3 protein: CASSKRGVTEAFF

V gene: TRBV2
CDR3 length: 14
J gene: TRBJ1-2
CDR3 protein: CATQSGRPNYGYTF

V gene: TRBV12-3/TRBV12-4
CDR3 length: 12
J gene: TRBJ2-1
CDR3 protein: CASSLGTSEQFF

V gene: TRBV2
CDR3 length: 14
J gene: TRBJ1-2
CDR3 protein: CASSGPPLSNGYTF

V gene: TRBV20-1
CDR3 length: 14
J gene: TRBJ1-2
CDR3 protein: CSARGGTGEVGYTF

V gene: TRBV10-3
CDR3 length: 14
J gene: TRBJ1-6
CDR3 protein: CAISDEGANSPLHF

V gene: TRBV20-1
CDR3 length: 19
J gene: TRBJ1-5
CDR3 protein: CSARTLRGTGGSSNQPQHF

V gene: TRBV6-2/TRBV6-3
CDR3 length: 16
J gene: TRBJ2-1
CDR3 protein: CASTPPGVAGGREQFF

V gene: TRBV12-3/TRBV12-4
CDR3 length: 12
J gene: TRBJ2-2
CDR3 protein: CASNQGPGELFF

V gene: TRBV4-3
CDR3 length: 16
J gene: TRBJ2-1
CDR3 protein: CASSQNSGRWANEQFF

V gene: TRBV7-9
CDR3 length: 15
J gene: TRBJ2-1
CDR3 protein: CASSLVVGEGNEQFF

V gene: TRBV7-8
CDR3 length: 19
J gene: TRBJ2-1
CDR3 protein: CASSLPPWVTSGRWFEQFF

V gene: TRBV11-2
CDR3 length: 13
J gene: TRBJ2-1
CDR3 protein: CASSLGLSGLVFF

V gene: TRBV12-5
CDR3 length: 13
J gene: TRBJ2-2
CDR3 protein: CASGLSGGGELFF

V gene: TRBV12-3/TRBV12-4
CDR3 length: 15
J gene: TRBJ2-1
CDR3 protein: CASSLRGGRRNEQFF

V gene: TRBV11-2
CDR3 length: 13
J gene: TRBJ2-3
CDR3 protein: CASSLAPADTQYF

V gene: TRBV28
CDR3 length: 18
J gene: TRBJ2-5
CDR3 protein: CASSNDRISTSGEQTQYF

V gene: TRBV2
CDR3 length: 13
J gene: TRBJ2-5
CDR3 protein: CASSGTGEETQYF

V gene: TRBV7-2
CDR3 length: 14
J gene: TRBJ2-7
CDR3 protein: CASSPGPSTYEQYF

V gene: TRBV27
CDR3 length: 14
J gene: TRBJ1-1
CDR3 protein: CAQFWGTGATEAFF

V gene: TRBV20-1
CDR3 length: 14
J gene: TRBJ2-1
CDR3 protein: CSAREGGRGNEQFF

V gene: TRBV4-2
CDR3 length: 13
J gene: TRBJ2-7
CDR3 protein: CASSQGLSYEQYF